These 25 T cell receptor beta chains were sequenced from one sample in a study of T cells after posttransplantation cyclophosphamide. Methotrexate plus calcineurin inhibitor accompanied controls' myeloablative marrow transplants; sampling was 1 year later. Sequenced by immunoSEQ multiplex PCR; TCRdb stores in-frame clones only, minus some. The sample lists some 16,000 clones, 85% occurring once. This specimen was PBMCs, taken after allogeneic stem cell transplant with calcineurin inhibitor and methotrexate. These receptors all come from a female patient under 30 who received an allogeneic stem cell transplant from an unrelated donor, was CMV-positive, and had acute and chronic GVHD. Some T cells may be transferred from the graft donor.

The chain links TRBV28 to TRBJ2-1, with TRBD1 matching over 10 bases. The trim removed 5 bases at V and 8 bases at J, leaving 3 bases unmatched. The CDR3 totals 13 residues. Germline V gives CDR1 MDHEN, CDR2 SYDVKM. CDR3 in DNA: TGTGCCAGCAGTCGACAGGGGGCGCATGAGCAGTTCTTC. Translation: CASSRQGAHEQFF. The whole variable domain, remainder taken from reference TRBV28 and TRBJ2-1, is DVKVTQSSRYLVKRTGEKVFLECVQDMDHENMFWYRQDPGLGLRLIYFSYDVKMKEKGDIPEGYSVSREKKERFSLILESASTNQTSMYLCASSRQGAHEQFFGPGTRLTVL.

The chain recombines TRBV6-1 with TRBJ2-7; tentative D call: TRBD2 (6 bases). The germline CDR1 and CDR2 sequences are MNHNS and SASEGT. The V end lost 7 bases, the J end lost 1 base, and 11 bases lay between the germline ends. The CDR3 runs 13 residues. CDR3 sequence: CASNQGLSYEQYF. DNA for the CDR3: TGTGCCAGCAACCAGGGACTTTCCTACGAGCAGTACTTC.

The chain carries TRBV21-1 and TRBJ2-2; the DNA was not used to check the table's D call, TRBD2. TRBV21-1 is a pseudogene. The CDR3 spans 16 residues. The CDR3 DNA sequence: TGTGCCAGCAGCAAATACGACTCCGCAGTCCTCGGGGAGCTGTTTTTT. It yields the protein CASSKYDSAVLGELFF.

As DNA, the CDR3 is TGTGCCAGTAGTATGGTCGGGACAGGGGGGACCGAGCAGTACTTC. It encodes CASSMVGTGGTEQYF. The chain uses TRBV19 and TRBJ2-7; TRBD1 matches at 11 bases. CDR1 LNHDA and CDR2 SQIVND come from the germline V gene (reference sequence). V shed 3 bases, J shed 6 bases, and the junction held 7 bases outside the gene matches. The CDR3 length is 15 residues.

The V call is TRBV7-9, the J call TRBJ2-3, with D perhaps TRBD1 (6 bases). Trimming pared 3 bases from V and 5 bases from J, leaving 9 bases between. This CDR3 comprises 13 residues. Germline CDR1 SEHNR, CDR2 FQNEAQ (reference sequence). Here the CDR3 reads CASSFPRGDTQYF. The CDR3 bases are TGTGCCAGCAGCTTTCCCAGGGGAGATACGCAGTATTTT.

The chain links TRBV30 to TRBJ1-6; TRBD1 is a possible D gene (5 bases). Trimming took 7 bases from V and 8 from J, leaving 15 bases between them. This CDR3 contains 13 residues. CDR1 is GTSNPN, CDR2 SVGIG, per germline (reference sequence). Here the CDR3 reads CASATVIDSPLHF. In nucleotides, the CDR3 is TGTGCCTCCGCGACAGTGATCGATTCACCCCTCCACTTT.

The CDR3 reads CASSQKTGGQETQYF. In DNA, the CDR3 is TGTGCCAGCAGCCAGAAAACAGGGGGCCAAGAGACCCAGTACTTC. The chain couples TRBV5-4 to TRBJ2-5; TRBD1 agrees at 8 bases. CDR3 length equals 15 residues. Looked up from germline, CDR1 is SGHNT and CDR2 is YYREEE (reference sequence). The J segment lost 1 base and the V segment lost 4 bases, leaving 6 bases of the junction unmatched.

This sequence joins TRBV19 and TRBJ1-5, with 10 bases fitting TRBD1. The CDR3 is 15 residues long. From germline, CDR1 is LNHDA and CDR2 SQIVND (reference sequence). The V segment lost 4 bases and the J segment 4 bases; nucleotides outside the gene matches: 4. This CDR3 reads CASSTRDRGNQPQHF. CDR3 nucleotides: TGTGCCAGTAGTACCCGGGACAGGGGTAATCAGCCCCAGCATTTT.

This rearrangement joins TRBV2 to TRBJ2-5, with TRBD1 identical over 9 bases. CDR3 size: 16 residues. V lost 3 bases to trimming and J lost 7 bases; unmatched junction nucleotides: 12. The V gene's germline CDR1 is SNHLY and CDR2 FYNNEI. CDR3: CASSDPGQGSWGTQYF. As DNA, the CDR3 is TGTGCCAGCAGTGACCCGGGACAGGGTAGTTGGGGGACCCAGTACTTC.

The rearrangement links TRBV6-5 to TRBJ1-1; a possible D gene is TRBD1 (5 bases). V was pared by 6 bases and J by 1 base, with 15 bases between. Germline CDR1 MNHEY, CDR2 SVGAGI. The CDR3 sequence is 15 residues long. The CDR3 DNA follows: TGTGCCAGCAGCGATCGGTGGGGCGGGAACACTGAAGCTTTCTTT. Protein sequence: CASSDRWGGNTEAFF.

The chain joins TRBV19 to TRBJ1-2; 11 bases agree with TRBD1. Germline V CDR1 and CDR2: LNHDA, SQIVND (reference sequence). Trimming cost V 6 bases and J 4 bases; bases outside gene matches: 10. This CDR3 has 16 amino acids. The CDR3 DNA sequence: TGTGCCAGTAGCCCGGGACAGGGGGTCGTAAGCTATGGCTACACCTTC. Translating it yields CASSPGQGVVSYGYTF.

The CDR3 reads CASSPDRGLGYTF. The CDR3 DNA reads as TGTGCCAGCAGCCCTGACAGGGGGCTTGGCTACACCTTC. The rearrangement links TRBV9 to TRBJ1-2; 10 nucleotides align to TRBD1. This CDR3 is built from 13 residues. The V and J ends lost 4 bases and 7 bases, in that order; junction bases with no gene match: 4. Germline CDR1 is SGDLS and CDR2 is YYNGEE.

The chain is built from TRBV28 and TRBJ2-7; D gene unclear. The length of the CDR3 is 16 residues. V lost 1 base and J lost 6, with 19 bases in between. From germline, CDR1 is MDHEN and CDR2 SYDVKM. DNA for the CDR3: TGTGCCAGCAGTTTATTCGGCGGAACTGCCGAAGGCGAGCAGTACTTC. Protein product: CASSLFGGTAEGEQYF.

The CDR3 DNA reads as TGCGCCAGCAGCCAAGATCCAGCGGGATTGGATGAGCAGTTCTTC. Encoded protein: CASSQDPAGLDEQFF. The V gene is TRBV4-1, the J gene TRBJ2-1; TRBD2 matches 7 bases. Germline CDR1 MGHRA, CDR2 YSYEKL. Germline trimming cut 0 bases from V and 8 bases from J; bases unmatched to any gene: 7. This CDR3 is built from 15 residues.

The chain recombines TRBV7-9 with TRBJ2-7; TRBD1 matches at 7 bases. CDR1 SEHNR and CDR2 FQNEAQ come from the germline V gene (reference sequence). This CDR3 is built from 14 residues. Losses at the gene ends were 4 bases for V and 4 bases for J; bases not matched to a gene: 7. The CDR3 sequence: CASSSDRDGYEQYF. CDR3 nucleotides: TGTGCCAGCAGCTCCGACAGGGACGGATACGAGCAGTACTTC. Full variable domain (remainder filled in from reference TRBV7-9 and TRBJ2-7): DTGVSQNPRHKITKRGQNVTFRCDPISEHNRLYWYRQTLGQGPEFLTYFQNEAQLEKSRLLSDRFSAERPKGSFSTLEIQRTEQGDSAMYLCASSSDRDGYEQYFGPGTRLTVT.

V is TRBV2 and J is TRBJ2-3; 7 nucleotides line up with TRBD2. Germline V CDR1 and CDR2: SNHLY, FYNNEI. CDR3 length equals 16 residues. V lost 6 bases and J lost 5; bases outside the gene matches: 14. DNA for the CDR3: TGTGCCAGCAGGAGGCTGCTCGGGGCGGGAGTAGATACGCAGTATTTT. Translation gives CASRRLLGAGVDTQYF.

The J gene is TRBJ1-1, the V gene TRBV9; the D gene is possibly TRBD1 (6 bases). V was shortened by 4 bases and J by 4 bases, with 14 bases between the two germline ends. Germline lookup yields CDR1 SGDLS and CDR2 YYNGEE. The CDR3 sequence is 14 residues long. CDR3 coding DNA: TGTGCCAGCAGCACCGGGGGGCCGGGCACTGAAGCTTTCTTT. Amino acids: CASSTGGPGTEAFF.

This clone was counted a few times. V and J are TRBV19 and TRBJ1-5; D might be TRBD1 (5 bases). CDR3 size: 14 residues. In germline, CDR1 is LNHDA, CDR2 SQIVND (reference sequence). V dropped 4 bases and J dropped 5 bases, with 12 bases sitting between them. The CDR3 reads CASSKQGWDQPQHF. Here the CDR3 DNA reads TGTGCCAGTAGTAAGCAGGGTTGGGATCAGCCCCAGCATTTT.

The chain is built from TRBV4-2 and TRBJ2-1; 10 bases align to TRBD2. The germline CDR1 and CDR2 sequences are LGHNA and YNFKEQ. This CDR3 is built from 16 residues. After removal of 0 bases from V and 4 bases from J, the junction contained 3 bases not matched to a gene. This CDR3 reads CASSQELAGWYNEQFF. CDR3 nucleotide sequence: TGTGCCAGCAGCCAAGAACTAGCGGGATGGTACAATGAGCAGTTCTTC.

The chain links TRBV6-6 to TRBJ2-7; D is uncertain. The V and J ends lost 5 bases and 2 bases respectively, with 4 bases between them. The germline CDR1 and CDR2 sequences are MNHNY and SVGAGI (reference sequence). The CDR3 runs 11 residues. CDR3 amino acids: CASSGPYEQYF. The CDR3 DNA follows: TGTGCCAGCAGTGGCCCCTACGAGCAGTACTTC.

This clone was recorded only once. V gene TRBV5-1 combines with J gene TRBJ2-2; TRBD1 is a possible D gene (6 bases). This CDR3 spans 15 amino acids. The V and J ends lost 2 bases and 3 bases respectively, with 11 bases between them. The germline gives CDR1 SGHRS, CDR2 YFSETQ. The CDR3 region is CASSLRQVDTGELFF. CDR3 in DNA: TGCGCCAGCAGCTTAAGACAGGTGGACACCGGGGAGCTGTTTTTT.

The rearrangement uses TRBV7-8 and TRBJ2-5, with 7 positions matching TRBD1. Judging by the DNA end, TRBJ2-7 fits better; the J call may be wrong. From germline, CDR1 is SGHVS and CDR2 FQNEAQ. The CDR3 has 17 residues. CDR3 bases: TGTGCCAGCAGCCCTTCAATCCCGGGACAGTTCTTTGTCGAGCAGTACTTC. Protein: CASSPSIPGQFFVEQYF.

The rearrangement uses TRBV27 and TRBJ1-1; a possible D gene is TRBD1 (6 bases). Deletions cut 0 bases from V and 1 base from J, with 6 bases between. The CDR3 has 14 amino acids. From germline, CDR1 is MNHEY and CDR2 SMNVEV (reference sequence). CDR3 loop: CASSLSGGNTEAFF. For the CDR3, the DNA is TGTGCCAGCAGTTTATCAGGGGGGAACACTGAAGCTTTCTTT.

The genes are TRBV14 and TRBJ1-3; D is possibly TRBD1 (5 bases). Trimming cost V 0 bases and J 0 bases, with 12 bases left between them. CDR1 is SGHDN and CDR2 is FVKESK in the germline V gene. This CDR3 has 17 residues. The CDR3 spells CASSQDPGHRSGNTIYF. CDR3 nucleotides: TGTGCCAGCAGCCAAGACCCTGGACACCGCTCTGGAAACACCATATATTTT.

J is TRBJ2-3 and V is TRBV4-1; no definite D call. This CDR3 spans 11 amino acids. CDR1 and CDR2 from the germline V gene are MGHRA and YSYEKL. V was clipped by 1 base and J by 7 bases, with 3 bases between them. For the CDR3, the DNA is TGCGCCAGCAGCCAAGCAAATACGCAGTATTTT. It is translated as CASSQANTQYF.